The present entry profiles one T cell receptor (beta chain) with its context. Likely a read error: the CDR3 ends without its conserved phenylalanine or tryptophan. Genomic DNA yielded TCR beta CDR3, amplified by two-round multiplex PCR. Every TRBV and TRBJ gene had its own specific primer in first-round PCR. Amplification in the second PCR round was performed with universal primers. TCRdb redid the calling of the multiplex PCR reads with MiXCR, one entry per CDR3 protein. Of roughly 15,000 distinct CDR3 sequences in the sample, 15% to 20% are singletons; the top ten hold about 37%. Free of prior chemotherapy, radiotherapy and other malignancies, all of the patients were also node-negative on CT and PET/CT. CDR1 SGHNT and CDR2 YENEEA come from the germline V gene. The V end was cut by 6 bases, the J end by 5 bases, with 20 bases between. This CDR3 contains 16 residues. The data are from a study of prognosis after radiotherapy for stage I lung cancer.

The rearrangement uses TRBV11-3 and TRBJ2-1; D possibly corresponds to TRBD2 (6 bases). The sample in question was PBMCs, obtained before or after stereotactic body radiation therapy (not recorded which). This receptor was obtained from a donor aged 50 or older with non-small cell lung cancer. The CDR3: CASRRGGGGPDNEQFL. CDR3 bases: TGTGCCAGCAGACGGGGTGGTGGAGGGCCCGACAATGAGCAGTTCCTC.